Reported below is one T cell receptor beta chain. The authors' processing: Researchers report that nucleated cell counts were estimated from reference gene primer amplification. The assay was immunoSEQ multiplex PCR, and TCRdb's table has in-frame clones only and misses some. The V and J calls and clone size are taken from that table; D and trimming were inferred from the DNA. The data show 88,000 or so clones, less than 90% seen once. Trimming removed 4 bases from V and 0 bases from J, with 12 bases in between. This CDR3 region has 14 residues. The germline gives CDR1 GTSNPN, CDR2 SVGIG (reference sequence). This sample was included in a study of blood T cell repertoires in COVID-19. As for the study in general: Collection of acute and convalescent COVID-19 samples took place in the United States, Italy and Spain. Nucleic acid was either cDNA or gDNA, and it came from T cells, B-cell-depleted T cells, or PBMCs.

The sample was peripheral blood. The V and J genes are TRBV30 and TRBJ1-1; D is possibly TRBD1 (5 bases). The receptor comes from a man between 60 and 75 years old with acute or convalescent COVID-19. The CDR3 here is CAWIRSRVNTEAFF. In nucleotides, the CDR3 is TGTGCCTGGATTAGATCCAGGGTGAACACTGAAGCTTTCTTT.